The 14 T cell receptor beta chains in this list originate from one sample, sequenced in a study of cytomegalovirus exposure and HLA in healthy donors. It was with 60 Vbeta and 13 Jbeta primers that the PCR ran. Measured with immunoSEQ multiplex PCR; TCRdb has only the in-frame clones, and not every one. In the table there are about 98,000 clones, over 70% of which are singletons. Sequenced sample: PBMCs. These receptors all come from a man between 18 and 29 years old in good health and CMV-seropositive.

The V and J genes are TRBV27 and TRBJ1-1; no firm D call. V lost 0 bases to trimming and J lost 1 base, with 6 bases between them. Germline loops: CDR1 MNHEY, CDR2 SMNVEV (reference sequence). The CDR3 is made up of 14 amino acids. CDR3 amino acids: CASSLSRGNTEAFF. The CDR3 bases are TGTGCCAGCAGTTTATCGAGAGGGAACACTGAAGCTTTCTTT.

V and J are TRBV6-1 and TRBJ1-1, with D uncertain. The germline gives CDR1 MNHNS, CDR2 SASEGT. The CDR3 is made up of 13 amino acids. V lost 5 bases and J lost 2, with 9 bases in between. The CDR3 region has the DNA TGTGCCAGCAGTATAGAGAGAAACACTGAAGCTTTCTTT. Translated, it gives CASSIERNTEAFF.

J is TRBJ2-3 and V is TRBV28, with TRBD2 matching over 9 bases. The germline V gene has CDR1 MDHEN and CDR2 SYDVKM. With 4 bases clipped from V and 4 bases from J, the junction kept 6 bases outside the gene matches. The CDR3 is 15 amino acids. CDR3 nucleotide sequence: TGTGCCAGCAGTTCAGGGGCGGGGGGGGCAGATACGCAGTATTTT. Translation: CASSSGAGGADTQYF.

The J gene is TRBJ2-7, the V gene TRBV20-1; no reliable D call. V gave up 2 bases and J gave up 3 bases, with 5 bases separating them. The CDR3 length is 11 residues. In germline, CDR1 is DFQATT, CDR2 SNEGSKA (reference sequence). For the CDR3, the DNA is TGCAGTGCTAGACCCCTCTACGAGCAGTACTTC. Its protein is CSARPLYEQYF.

This clone has just a few counts. The chain links TRBV2 to TRBJ2-7; TRBD1 matches at 8 bases. Trimming removed 5 bases from V and 1 base from J; junction bases left unmatched: 4. Germline V lookup: CDR1 SNHLY, CDR2 FYNNEI. The CDR3 has 14 residues. The CDR3 DNA is TGTGCCAGCAGTCAGGGGACAGGATCCTACGAGCAGTACTTC. This codes for CASSQGTGSYEQYF.

V is TRBV28 and J is TRBJ2-1; D is possibly TRBD1 (5 bases). The V and J ends lost 8 bases and 6 bases respectively, with 17 bases between them. CDR1 MDHEN and CDR2 SYDVKM come from the germline V gene. CDR3 length: 14 amino acids. The CDR3 is CASGVAGNFNEQFF. CDR3 nucleotides: TGTGCCAGCGGAGTAGCAGGGAATTTCAATGAGCAGTTCTTC.

V usage is TRBV10-3 and J usage is TRBJ2-7, with 7 positions matching TRBD1. With 3 bases clipped from V and 1 base from J, the junction kept 0 bases outside the gene matches. This CDR3 is built from 13 residues. Germline assignment: CDR1 ENHRY and CDR2 SYGVKD. The CDR3 sequence: CAISEQGSYEQYF. The CDR3 region has the DNA TGTGCCATCAGTGAACAGGGGTCCTACGAGCAGTACTTC.

V and J are TRBV4-1 and TRBJ1-4; D perhaps matches TRBD1 (5 bases). V shed 3 bases and J shed 8 bases, with 13 bases lying between them. Germline loops: CDR1 MGHRA, CDR2 YSYEKL. CDR3 length: 14 amino acids. The CDR3 region is CASSQGLMGEKLFF. CDR3 bases: TGCGCCAGCAGCCAGGGACTGATGGGAGAAAAACTGTTTTTT.

V usage is TRBV6-5 and J usage is TRBJ2-3, with 10 bases aligning to TRBD2. CDR3 length equals 16 residues. Per the germline V gene, CDR1 is MNHEY and CDR2 is SVGAGI. The ends lost 0 bases at V and 2 bases at J; junction bases unmatched: 2. CDR3 amino acids: CASSYSAGGNTDTQYF. The CDR3 DNA sequence: TGTGCCAGCAGTTACTCAGCGGGGGGGAACACAGATACGCAGTATTTT.

The chain carries TRBV28 and TRBJ1-4, with D perhaps matching TRBD1 (6 bases). CDR1 is MDHEN and CDR2 is SYDVKM in the germline V gene. The CDR3 extends over 15 amino acids. V was pared by 6 bases and J by 5 bases, with 16 bases between. The CDR3 coding sequence is TGTGCCAGCAGAAGAGGACAGAGCCAAAATGAAAAACTGTTTTTT. Translation gives CASRRGQSQNEKLFF.

The gene calls are TRBV5-1 and TRBJ2-7; 10 bases match TRBD2. CDR3 size: 17 residues. With 1 base clipped from V and 0 bases from J, the junction kept 7 bases outside the gene matches. Germline CDR1 is SGHRS and CDR2 is YFSETQ. The DNA for the CDR3 is TGCGCCAGCAGCTTGTCACTAGCGGGGCCGAGCTCCTACGAGCAGTACTTC. Encoded protein: CASSLSLAGPSSYEQYF.

V usage is TRBV7-2 and J usage is TRBJ2-3; 7 bases match TRBD1. The CDR3 sequence is 16 residues long. Germline CDR1 SGHTA, CDR2 FQGNSA. The junction had 6 bases not matched to a gene; V was cut back by 3 bases and J by 0 bases. CDR3 amino acids: CASSFWDRISTDTQYF. CDR3 nucleotides: TGTGCCAGCAGCTTTTGGGACAGAATCAGCACAGATACGCAGTATTTT.

For the CDR3, the DNA is TGTGCCAGCAGTTACGCGGCGGCTGGAAACACCATATATTTT. Its protein is CASSYAAAGNTIYF. This sequence joins TRBV6-5 and TRBJ1-3; D is uncertain. Trimming stripped 2 bases from V and 2 bases from J, with 7 bases between. The CDR3 totals 14 residues. Germline loops: CDR1 MNHEY, CDR2 SVGAGI.

This chain joins TRBV14 and TRBJ2-7; TRBD1 agrees at 8 bases. Germline CDR1 is SGHDN and CDR2 is FVKESK. V gave up 0 bases and J gave up 3 bases; unmatched junction bases: 4. The CDR3 is 15 residues long. DNA of the CDR3: TGTGCCAGCAGCCAAGAGGGGACAGGCTTCTACGAGCAGTACTTC. Translating gives CASSQEGTGFYEQYF.